These T cell receptor beta chains were read from a single sample in a study of CD8+ T cells in alopecia areata. Clones were sequenced by immunoSEQ multiplex PCR, and TCRdb holds only the in-frame ones, with some missing. The repertoire holds some 110,000 clones, with 55% to 80% as singletons. Source material: CD4+ T cells sorted from blood. The receptors were sampled from a human donor in good health. Both conserved end residues are part of each CDR3. The order of the fields is CDR3 protein, V gene, J gene.

CDR3: CASSQEQGGGYTF; V: TRBV14; J: TRBJ1-2
CDR3: CASSAAGSNTGELFF; V: TRBV5-1; J: TRBJ2-2
CDR3: CSVQDGNTEAFF; V: TRBV29-1; J: TRBJ1-1
CDR3: CSVLGGGANNEQFF; V: TRBV29-1; J: TRBJ2-1
CDR3: CASMSQTYGYTF; V: TRBV6-1; J: TRBJ1-2
CDR3: CSVEDPGAIGQETQYF; V: TRBV29-1; J: TRBJ2-5
CDR3: CASSLATAGGQETQYF; V: TRBV7-2; J: TRBJ2-5
CDR3: CSVEDGRQGNKLLYEQYF; V: TRBV29-1; J: TRBJ2-7
CDR3: CASSSRQGIMNTEAFF; V: TRBV28; J: TRBJ1-1
CDR3: CASSPKDNQPQHF; V: TRBV18; J: TRBJ1-5
CDR3: CSVDPGSYGYTF; V: TRBV29-1; J: TRBJ1-2
CDR3: CASSLSTGRQDTQYF; V: TRBV5-1; J: TRBJ2-3
CDR3: CASSLGSHYNEQFF; V: TRBV5-1; J: TRBJ2-1
CDR3: CSVRWGLTEAFF; V: TRBV29-1; J: TRBJ1-1
CDR3: CASSPLRIGGPNTGELFF; V: TRBV18; J: TRBJ2-2
CDR3: CASSLGGGRNTQYF; V: TRBV7-2; J: TRBJ2-3
CDR3: CSVLGTSSGNTIYF; V: TRBV29-1; J: TRBJ1-3